This paragraph covers one TCR beta chain sequence. These data are taken from a study of blood T cell repertoires in COVID-19. Study information: Sites in the United States, Italy and Spain provided acute and convalescent COVID-19 samples. Sample material is recorded as cDNA or gDNA derived from T cells, B-cell-depleted T cells, or PBMCs.

This CDR3 spans 15 amino acids. CDR1 is SGHAT, CDR2 FQNNGV, per germline. The V gene end was trimmed by 8 bases and the J gene end by 7 bases; junction bases not matched to a gene: 10. Study processing details: Estimation of nucleated cell counts relied on the amplification of reference gene primers. Clones were read by immunoSEQ multiplex PCR, and TCRdb kept only the in-frame ones, dropping some. V and J calls and clone size follow that table, whereas D and trimming were derived from the DNA. The data hold 100,000 to 150,000 clones, with approximately 84% observed a single time. This chain links TRBV11-2 with TRBJ2-2, with 10 nucleotides matching TRBD1. The sequence was collected from a woman over 75 with acute or convalescent COVID-19. Source material: peripheral blood. CDR3 DNA sequence: TGTGCCAGCGAATCGGGACAGGGGAGTCTCGGGGAGCTGTTTTTT. Translated, it gives CASESGQGSLGELFF.